The 5 T cell receptor beta chains reported below all come from one sample, sequenced in a study of blood T cell repertoires in COVID-19 (dated by TCRdb to the early 2020s). Libraries were prepared through the immunoSEQ multiplex PCR assay. Not all clones reach the TCRdb copy of this immuneACCESS table, which keeps in-frame sequences only. Checked studies attribute under half of the gap to unresolved V genes and leave the rest unexplained. Recorded for this sample are hundreds of thousands of clones; just under 90% of them occurred a single time. Approximately 1.8% of the sample comes from the top ten. The sample comprised peripheral blood. These receptors came from a woman between 25 and 40 years old with COVID-19, enrolled during active disease.

The genes are TRBV5-6 and TRBJ1-2; 7 bases map to TRBD1. V was pared by 4 bases and J by 4 bases, with 7 bases of the junction left unmatched. Per the germline V gene, CDR1 is SGHDT and CDR2 is YYEEEE. The CDR3 is 14 amino acids. The CDR3, as DNA: TGTGCCAGCAGCCCGGACAGGTCCTTCTATGGCTACACCTTC. Translation gives CASSPDRSFYGYTF.

The rearrangement joins TRBV2 to TRBJ2-5; TRBD2 aligns across 10 bases. The CDR3 sequence is 14 residues long. The V gene's germline CDR1 is SNHLY and CDR2 FYNNEI. With 6 bases clipped from V and 5 bases from J, the junction kept 6 bases outside the gene matches. The CDR3 spells CASRRPSGGETQYF. Written as DNA, the CDR3 is TGTGCCAGCAGAAGGCCTAGCGGGGGTGAGACCCAGTACTTC.

V usage is TRBV5-1 and J usage is TRBJ2-3, with 8 bases that match TRBD2. V dropped 6 bases and J dropped 4; count of bases not matched to a gene: 4. The CDR3 consists of 13 residues. The germline CDR1 and CDR2 sequences are SGHRS and YFSETQ. The CDR3 bases are TGCGCCAGCAACCCGGGGGGGGCAGATACGCAGTATTTT. Residues: CASNPGGADTQYF.

The chain joins TRBV7-8 to TRBJ2-5; 8 nucleotides agree with TRBD2. The J segment lost 5 bases and the V segment lost 2 bases, leaving 10 bases of the junction unmatched. CDR3 length: 16 residues. Germline V gene sequence: CDR1 SGHVS, CDR2 FQNEAQ. The CDR3 DNA follows: TGTGCCAGCAGCTTATCGAGTTCGGGGGGGCAGGAGACCCAGTACTTC. This codes for CASSLSSSGGQETQYF.

The chain links TRBV3-1 (or the pseudogene TRBV3-2) to TRBJ2-1; D is perhaps TRBD2 (5 bases). This CDR3 has 15 amino acids. Trimming left V 4 bases short and J 1 base short, with 11 bases between. Germline CDR1 is LGHDT and CDR2 is YNNKEL (reference sequence). The CDR3 DNA reads as TGTGCCAGCAGCCCTTCACCGGGGTCCTACAATGAGCAGTTCTTC. The encoded protein is CASSPSPGSYNEQFF.